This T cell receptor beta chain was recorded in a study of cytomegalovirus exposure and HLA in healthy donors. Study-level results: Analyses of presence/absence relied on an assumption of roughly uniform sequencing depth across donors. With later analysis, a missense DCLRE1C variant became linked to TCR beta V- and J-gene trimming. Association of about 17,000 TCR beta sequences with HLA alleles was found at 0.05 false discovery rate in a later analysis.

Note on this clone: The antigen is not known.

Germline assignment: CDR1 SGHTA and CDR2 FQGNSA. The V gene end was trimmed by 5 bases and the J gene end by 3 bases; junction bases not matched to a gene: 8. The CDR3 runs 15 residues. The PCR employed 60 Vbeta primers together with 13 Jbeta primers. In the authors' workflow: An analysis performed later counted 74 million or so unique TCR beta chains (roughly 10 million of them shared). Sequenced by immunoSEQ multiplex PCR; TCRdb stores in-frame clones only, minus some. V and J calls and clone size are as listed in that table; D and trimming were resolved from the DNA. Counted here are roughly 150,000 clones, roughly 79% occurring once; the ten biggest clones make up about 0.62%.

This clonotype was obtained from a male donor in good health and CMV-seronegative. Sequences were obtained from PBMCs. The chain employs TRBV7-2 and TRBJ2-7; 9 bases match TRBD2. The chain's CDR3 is CASSASSGINYEQYF. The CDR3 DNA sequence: TGTGCCAGCAGCGCTTCTAGCGGGATCAACTACGAGCAGTACTTC.